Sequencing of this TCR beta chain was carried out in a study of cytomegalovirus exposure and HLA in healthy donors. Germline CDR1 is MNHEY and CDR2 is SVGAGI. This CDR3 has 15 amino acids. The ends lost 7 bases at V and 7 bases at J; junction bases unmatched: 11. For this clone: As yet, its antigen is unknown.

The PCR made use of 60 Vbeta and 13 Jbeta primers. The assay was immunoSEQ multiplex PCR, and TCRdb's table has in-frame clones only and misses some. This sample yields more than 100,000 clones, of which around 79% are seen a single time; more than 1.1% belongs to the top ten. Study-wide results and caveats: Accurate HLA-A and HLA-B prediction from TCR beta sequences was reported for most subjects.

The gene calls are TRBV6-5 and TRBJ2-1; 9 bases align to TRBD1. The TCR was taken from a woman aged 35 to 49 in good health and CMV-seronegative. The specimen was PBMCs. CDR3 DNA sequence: TGTGCCAGCACCCCTCCCGGGACAGGGAAAAATGAGCAGTTCTTC. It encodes CASTPPGTGKNEQFF.